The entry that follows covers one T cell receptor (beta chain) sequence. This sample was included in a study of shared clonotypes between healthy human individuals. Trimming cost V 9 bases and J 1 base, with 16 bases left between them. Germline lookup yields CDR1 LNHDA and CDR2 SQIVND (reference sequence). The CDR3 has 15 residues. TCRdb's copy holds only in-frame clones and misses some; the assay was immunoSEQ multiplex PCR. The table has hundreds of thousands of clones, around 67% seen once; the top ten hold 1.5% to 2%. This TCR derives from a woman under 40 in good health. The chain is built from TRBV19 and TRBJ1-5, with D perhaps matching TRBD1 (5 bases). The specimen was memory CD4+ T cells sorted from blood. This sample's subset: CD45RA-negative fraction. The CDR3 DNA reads TGTGCCAGCGGAGGGCAGGGCAGGAGCAATCAGCCCCAGCATTTT. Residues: CASGGQGRSNQPQHF.